A single TCR beta chain is shown here with its context. CDR3 length equals 18 residues. J lost 0 bases, V lost 0 bases, and 7 bases had no gene match. Per the germline V gene, CDR1 is MGHRA and CDR2 is YSYEKL. The source of the sample is a study of technical replicates of blood from several donors. Data came from immunoSEQ multiplex PCR; TCRdb stores just in-frame clones and leaves some out. Here the sample spans around 92,000 clones, 95% being singletons. Sequenced input: T cells isolated from PBMCs. The V call is TRBV4-1, the J call TRBJ2-1, with 8 bases fitting TRBD2. This clonotype originated in a human donor in good health. CDR3 sequence reads: CASSQDLPSGFSYNEQFF. Written as DNA, the CDR3 is TGCGCCAGCAGCCAAGATTTGCCTAGCGGGTTCTCCTACAATGAGCAGTTCTTC.